This T cell receptor beta chain was recorded in a study of post-analysis software for immune sequencing data. Study context: Relapsing-remitting, secondary progressive and progressive-relapsing multiple sclerosis were all included among the disease courses.

Turning to this clonotype: The target antigen is unknown.

General study points: Batch-matched samples strongly co-clustered by F measure. A handful of TRBV segments (TRBV5-6, TRBV5-1 and TRBV20-1 among them) occurred more frequently in patients than in controls.

cDNA libraries for TCR beta contained unique molecular identifiers. TCRdb reanalysed the PCR reads using MiXCR and keeps one entry per CDR3 protein. The repertoire holds about 820,000 distinct CDR3 sequences, with roughly 50% as singletons. Germline CDR1 MRHNA, CDR2 SNTAGT. This CDR3 contains 16 residues. With 0 bases removed from V and 2 bases from J, the gap between germline ends came to 12 bases. This receptor was obtained from a girl aged 10-17 years with multiple sclerosis. The specimen was blood. The rearrangement uses TRBV6-4 and TRBJ2-3; tentatively, D is TRBD1 (5 bases). The CDR3 loop reads CASSDSSQGNTDTQYF. CDR3 DNA sequence: TGTGCCAGCAGTGACTCGAGTCAGGGTAACACAGATACGCAGTATTTT.